The clone carrying this TCR beta chain showed up just once. Antigen unknown. CD8+CD57+ cell expansion had been shown by flow cytometry in patients chosen for sequencing. There were no patients without severe acquired aplastic anemia. V shed 1 base and J 2 bases; nucleotides not matched to a gene: 13. Germline values: CDR1 DFQATT, CDR2 SNEGSKA (reference sequence). CDR3 size: 17 residues. These data originate in a study of CD8+CD57+ T cells in acquired aplastic anemia. Turning to the study itself: Quantities of DNA derived from sorted CD4+ and CD8+ cells averaged 3.2 ug. Whole-study findings and limits: Patients and controls had CD8+ Simpson's diversity values that were not significantly distinct.

It was genomic DNA that served as the template for profiling TCR beta VDJ and CDR3. TCRdb called the reads again in MiXCR, with one record for every CDR3 protein. Counted here are about 180,000 distinct CDR3 sequences, around 50% occurring once; the ten biggest clones make up over 10%. This sequence originates from a human donor with aplastic anemia. Input material: sorted CD4+, CD8+, or CD8+CD57+ T cells (not recorded which) from PBMCs. J is TRBJ1-2 and V is TRBV20-1, with 7 bases aligning to TRBD1. Written as DNA, the CDR3 is TGCAGTGCTAGAGTCGCCGACAGGGACCCTGAAAACTATGGCTACACCTTC. Residues: CSARVADRDPENYGYTF.